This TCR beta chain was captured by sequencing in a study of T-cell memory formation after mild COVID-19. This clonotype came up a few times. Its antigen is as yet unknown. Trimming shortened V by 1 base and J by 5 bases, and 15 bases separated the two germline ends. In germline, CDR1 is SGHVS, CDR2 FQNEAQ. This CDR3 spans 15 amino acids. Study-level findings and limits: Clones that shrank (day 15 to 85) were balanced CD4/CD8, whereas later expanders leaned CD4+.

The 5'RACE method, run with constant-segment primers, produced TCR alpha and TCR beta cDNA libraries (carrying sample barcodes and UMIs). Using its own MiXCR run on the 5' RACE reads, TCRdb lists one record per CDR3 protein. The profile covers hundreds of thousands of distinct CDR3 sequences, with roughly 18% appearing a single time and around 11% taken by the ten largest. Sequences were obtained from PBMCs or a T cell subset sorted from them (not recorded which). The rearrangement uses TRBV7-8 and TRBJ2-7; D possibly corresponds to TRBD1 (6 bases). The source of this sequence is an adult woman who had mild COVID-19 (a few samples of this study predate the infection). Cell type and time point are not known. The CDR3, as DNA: TGTGCCAGCAGCTTAGTTGCCCTCAGGGACAACGAGCAGTACTTC. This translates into CASSLVALRDNEQYF.